This TCR beta chain was sequenced for a study of blood T cell repertoires in COVID-19. Study-level background: Whether acute or convalescent, the COVID-19 samples came from the United States, Italy and Spain. Sample material is recorded as cDNA or gDNA derived from T cells, B-cell-depleted T cells, or PBMCs.

Per the original data handling: The assay estimated nucleated cells by amplifying reference gene primers. Clones were sequenced by immunoSEQ multiplex PCR, and TCRdb holds only the in-frame ones, with some missing. V and J calls and clone size come straight from that table; D and trimming were deduced from the DNA. The top ten hold under 5.5% of the sample, which has some 39,000 clones, about 86% seen once. This clone was recorded once. Germline V gene lookup returns CDR1 LGHDT and CDR2 YNNKEL (reference sequence). The CDR3 extends over 16 amino acids. The ends were cut back, 1 base at V and 2 bases at J, with 15 bases in the middle.

Sequenced material: peripheral blood. The chain employs TRBV3-1 (or the pseudogene TRBV3-2) and TRBJ2-7, with TRBD2 as a possible D gene (6 bases). This sequence was found in a man aged 35-49 years with active COVID-19. DNA of the CDR3: TGTGCCAGCAGCCAAGCGGCTGGAGGGCCTCCCTACGAGCAGTACTTC. Translated, it gives CASSQAAGGPPYEQYF.